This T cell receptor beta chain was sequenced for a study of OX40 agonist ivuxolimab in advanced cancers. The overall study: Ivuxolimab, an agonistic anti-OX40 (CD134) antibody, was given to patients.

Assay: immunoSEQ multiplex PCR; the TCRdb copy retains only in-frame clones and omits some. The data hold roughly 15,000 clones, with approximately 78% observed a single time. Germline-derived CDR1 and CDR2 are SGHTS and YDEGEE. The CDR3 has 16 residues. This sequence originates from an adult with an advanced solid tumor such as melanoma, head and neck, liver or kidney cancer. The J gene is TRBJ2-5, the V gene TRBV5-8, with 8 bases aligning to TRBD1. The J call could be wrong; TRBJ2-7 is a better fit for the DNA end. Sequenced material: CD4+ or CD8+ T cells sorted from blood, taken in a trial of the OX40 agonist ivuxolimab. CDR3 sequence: CASSAYQGATAYEQYF. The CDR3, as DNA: TGTGCCAGCAGCGCATATCAGGGGGCTACAGCCTACGAGCAGTACTTC.